This note documents a single TCR beta chain sequence. Its specificity is not known. Sample time point: cycle 4 day 1 (C4D1), after about 6 weeks of nivolumab. In every patient, relapse followed autologous stem cell transplantation, while exposure to brentuximab vedotin differed. The sample is drawn from a study of PD-1 blockade in classical Hodgkin lymphoma. About the research overall: It was nivolumab at 3 mg/kg, given intravenously every 2 weeks, that patients received.

Study results and caveats: Initiation of nivolumab under 1 year after ASCT led to exclusion of patients. Baseline diversity in complete responders resembled that of newly diagnosed patients. Researchers reported that CD4+ TCR diversity, though not CD8+, rose significantly by C4D1.

Clones were read by immunoSEQ multiplex PCR, and TCRdb kept only the in-frame ones, dropping some. The table lists tens of thousands of clones, approximately 80% of them singletons. Losses at the gene ends were 1 base for V and 0 bases for J; bases not matched to a gene: 15. CDR1 is SGHTA and CDR2 is FQGNSA in the germline V gene. The CDR3 runs 19 residues. The chain combines TRBV7-2 with TRBJ2-7, with TRBD1 matching 7 bases. The specimen comprised peripheral blood mononuclear cells (PBMCs), sampled before the fourth cycle of nivolumab. The TCR was taken from a human donor with classical Hodgkin lymphoma. Here the CDR3 DNA reads TGTGCCAGCAGCTTAGGTAGCCGGACAGGCCAACATTTCTCCTACGAGCAGTACTTC. Protein sequence: CASSLGSRTGQHFSYEQYF.